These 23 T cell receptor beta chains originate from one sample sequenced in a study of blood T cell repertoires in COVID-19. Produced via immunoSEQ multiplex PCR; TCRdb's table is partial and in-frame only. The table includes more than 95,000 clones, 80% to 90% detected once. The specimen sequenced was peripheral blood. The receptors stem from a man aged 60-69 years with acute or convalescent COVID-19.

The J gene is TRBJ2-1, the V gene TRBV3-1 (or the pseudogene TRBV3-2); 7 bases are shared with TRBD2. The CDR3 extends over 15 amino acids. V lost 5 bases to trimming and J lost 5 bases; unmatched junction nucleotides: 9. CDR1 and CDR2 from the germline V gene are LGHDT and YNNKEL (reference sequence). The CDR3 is CASSTRASGHNEQFF. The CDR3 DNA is TGTGCCAGCAGCACACGGGCTAGCGGACACAATGAGCAGTTCTTC.

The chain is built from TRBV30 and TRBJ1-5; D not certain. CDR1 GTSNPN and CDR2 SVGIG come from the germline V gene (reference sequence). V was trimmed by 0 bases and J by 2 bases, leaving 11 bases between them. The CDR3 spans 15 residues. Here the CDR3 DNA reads TGTGCCTGGAGTGTTGTAGGAGGAGGCAATCAGCCCCAGCATTTT. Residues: CAWSVVGGGNQPQHF.

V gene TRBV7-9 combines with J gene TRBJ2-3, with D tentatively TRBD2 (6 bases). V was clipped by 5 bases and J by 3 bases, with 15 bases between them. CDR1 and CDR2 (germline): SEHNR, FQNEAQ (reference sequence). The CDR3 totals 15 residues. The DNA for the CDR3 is TGTGCCAGCAGCCCTAGGAGGCGGGGAACAGATACGCAGTATTTT. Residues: CASSPRRRGTDTQYF. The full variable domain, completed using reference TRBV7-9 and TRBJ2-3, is DTGVSQNPRHKITKRGQNVTFRCDPISEHNRLYWYRQTLGQGPEFLTYFQNEAQLEKSRLLSDRFSAERPKGSFSTLEIQRTEQGDSAMYLCASSPRRRGTDTQYFGPGTRLTVL.

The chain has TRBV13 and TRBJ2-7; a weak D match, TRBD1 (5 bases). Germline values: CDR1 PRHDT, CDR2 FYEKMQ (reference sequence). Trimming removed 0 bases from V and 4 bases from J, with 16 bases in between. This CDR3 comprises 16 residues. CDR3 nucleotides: TGTGCCAGCAGCTTAGGGGAGACAGTATCCGCTTACGAGCAGTACTTC. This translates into CASSLGETVSAYEQYF.

Here the CDR3 reads CASSPGQGINEQFF. As DNA, the CDR3 is TGTGCCAGCAGTCCGGGACAGGGTATCAATGAGCAGTTCTTC. This sequence joins TRBV25-1 and TRBJ2-1; 9 nucleotides align to TRBD1. The CDR3 totals 14 residues. With V trimmed by 5 bases and J by 6 bases, 5 bases remained unmatched. The germline V gene has CDR1 MGHDK and CDR2 SYGVNS.

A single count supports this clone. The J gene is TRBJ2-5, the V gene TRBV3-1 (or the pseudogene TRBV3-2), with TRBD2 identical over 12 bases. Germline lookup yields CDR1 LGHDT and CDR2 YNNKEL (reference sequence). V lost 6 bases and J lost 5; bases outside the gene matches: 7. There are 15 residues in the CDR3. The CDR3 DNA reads TGTGCCAGCAGGCCTAGCGGGAGGGCCGGTGAGACCCAGTACTTC. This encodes CASRPSGRAGETQYF.

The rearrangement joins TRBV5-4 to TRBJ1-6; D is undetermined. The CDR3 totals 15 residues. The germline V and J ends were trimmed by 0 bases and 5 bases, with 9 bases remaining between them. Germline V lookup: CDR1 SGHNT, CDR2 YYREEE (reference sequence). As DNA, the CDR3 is TGTGCCAGCAGCTTGGTCGGCGGGGATAATTCACCCCTCCACTTT. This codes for CASSLVGGDNSPLHF.

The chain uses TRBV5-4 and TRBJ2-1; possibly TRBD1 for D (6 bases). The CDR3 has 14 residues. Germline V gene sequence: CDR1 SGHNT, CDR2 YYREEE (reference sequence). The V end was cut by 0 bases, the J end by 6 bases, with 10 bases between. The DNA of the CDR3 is TGTGCCAGCAGCTTGGTAGGGGGAAGCAATGAGCAGTTCTTC. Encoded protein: CASSLVGGSNEQFF. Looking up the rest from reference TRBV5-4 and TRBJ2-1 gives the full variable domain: ETGVTQSPTHLIKTRGQQVTLRCSSQSGHNTVSWYQQALGQGPQFIFQYYREEENGRGNFPPRFSGLQFPNYSSELNVNALELDDSALYLCASSLVGGSNEQFFGPGTRLTVL.

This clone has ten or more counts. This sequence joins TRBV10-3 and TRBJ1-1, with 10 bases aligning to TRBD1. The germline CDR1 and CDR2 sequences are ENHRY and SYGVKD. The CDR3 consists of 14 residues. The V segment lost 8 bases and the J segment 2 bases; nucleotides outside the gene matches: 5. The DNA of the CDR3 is TGTGCCATCGGGACAGGGGACAGTAACACTGAAGCTTTCTTT. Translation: CAIGTGDSNTEAFF.

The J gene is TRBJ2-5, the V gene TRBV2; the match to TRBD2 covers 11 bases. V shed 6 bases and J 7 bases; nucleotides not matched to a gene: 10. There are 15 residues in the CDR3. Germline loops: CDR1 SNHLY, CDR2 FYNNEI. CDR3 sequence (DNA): TGTGCCAGCAGCTCGGTAGCGGGGGGGCCGGTGACCCAGTACTTC. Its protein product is CASSSVAGGPVTQYF.

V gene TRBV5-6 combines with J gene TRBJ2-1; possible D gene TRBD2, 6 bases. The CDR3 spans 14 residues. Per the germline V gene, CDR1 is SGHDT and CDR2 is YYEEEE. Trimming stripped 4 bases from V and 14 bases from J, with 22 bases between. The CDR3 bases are TGTGCCAGCAGCCCCTGGGCTAACGGGGGTAGCGAGTTCTTC. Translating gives CASSPWANGGSEFF.

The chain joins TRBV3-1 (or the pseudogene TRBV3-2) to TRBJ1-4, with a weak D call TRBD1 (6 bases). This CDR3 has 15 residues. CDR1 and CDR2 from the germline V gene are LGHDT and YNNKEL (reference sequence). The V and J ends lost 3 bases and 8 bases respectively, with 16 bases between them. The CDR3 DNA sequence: TGTGCCAGCAGCCAGGGTGCAGGGGCAACCGAAAAACTGTTTTTT. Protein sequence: CASSQGAGATEKLFF.

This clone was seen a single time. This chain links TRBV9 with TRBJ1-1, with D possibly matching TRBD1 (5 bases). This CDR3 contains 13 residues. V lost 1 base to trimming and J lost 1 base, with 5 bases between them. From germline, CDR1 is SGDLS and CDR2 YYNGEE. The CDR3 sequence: CASSVQGNTEAFF. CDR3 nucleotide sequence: TGTGCCAGCAGCGTACAGGGGAACACTGAAGCTTTCTTT.

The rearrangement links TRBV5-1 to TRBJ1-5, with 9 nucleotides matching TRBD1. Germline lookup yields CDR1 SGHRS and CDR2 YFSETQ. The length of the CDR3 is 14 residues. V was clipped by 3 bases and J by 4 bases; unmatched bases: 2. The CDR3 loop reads CASSWTGENQPQHF. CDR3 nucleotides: TGCGCCAGCAGCTGGACAGGGGAAAATCAGCCCCAGCATTTT.

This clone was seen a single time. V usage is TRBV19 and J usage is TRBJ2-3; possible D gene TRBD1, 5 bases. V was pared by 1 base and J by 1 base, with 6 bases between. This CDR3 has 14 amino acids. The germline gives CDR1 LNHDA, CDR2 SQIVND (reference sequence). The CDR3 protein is CASSIGQRTDTQYF. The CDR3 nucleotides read TGTGCCAGTAGTATAGGACAGCGCACAGATACGCAGTATTTT.

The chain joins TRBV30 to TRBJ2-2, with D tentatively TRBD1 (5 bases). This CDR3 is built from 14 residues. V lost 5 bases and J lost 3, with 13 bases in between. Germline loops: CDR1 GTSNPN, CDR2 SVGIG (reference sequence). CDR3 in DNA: TGTGCCTGGGCTATAGGACACTACACCGGGGAGCTGTTTTTT. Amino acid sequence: CAWAIGHYTGELFF.

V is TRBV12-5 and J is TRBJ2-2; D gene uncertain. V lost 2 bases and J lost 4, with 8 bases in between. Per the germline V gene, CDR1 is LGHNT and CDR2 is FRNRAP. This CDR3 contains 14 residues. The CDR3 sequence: CASGLIPPTGELFF. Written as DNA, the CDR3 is TGTGCTAGTGGTTTGATCCCTCCCACCGGGGAGCTGTTTTTT.

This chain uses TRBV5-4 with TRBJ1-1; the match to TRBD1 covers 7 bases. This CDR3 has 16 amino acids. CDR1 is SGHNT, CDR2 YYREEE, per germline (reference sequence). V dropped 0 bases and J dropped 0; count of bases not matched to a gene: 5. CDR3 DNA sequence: TGTGCCAGCAGCTTGGGGACAGGCCTCATGAACACTGAAGCTTTCTTT. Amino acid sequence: CASSLGTGLMNTEAFF.

DNA for the CDR3: TGTGCCAGCAGTCCTCCCCTTGGGCTGAACTCGGGAGCGTACTTC. It encodes CASSPPLGLNSGAYF. This chain connects TRBV28 to TRBJ2-7; weak D call: TRBD2 (6 bases). Trimming took 5 bases from V and 12 from J, leaving 26 bases between them. This CDR3 spans 15 amino acids. CDR1 and CDR2 (germline): MDHEN, SYDVKM.

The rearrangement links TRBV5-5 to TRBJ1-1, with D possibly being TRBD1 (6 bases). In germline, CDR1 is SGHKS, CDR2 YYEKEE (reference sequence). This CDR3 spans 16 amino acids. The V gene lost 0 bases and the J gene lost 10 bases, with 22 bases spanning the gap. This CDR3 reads CASSLVPNIRGVGAFF. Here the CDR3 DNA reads TGTGCCAGCAGCTTGGTTCCAAATATCAGGGGAGTAGGAGCTTTCTTT.

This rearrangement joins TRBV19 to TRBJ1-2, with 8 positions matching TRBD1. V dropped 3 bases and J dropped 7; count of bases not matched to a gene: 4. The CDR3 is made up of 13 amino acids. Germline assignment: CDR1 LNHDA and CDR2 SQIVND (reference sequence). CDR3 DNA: TGTGCCAGTAGTATTCAGGGGGCCTTTGGCTACACCTTC. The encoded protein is CASSIQGAFGYTF. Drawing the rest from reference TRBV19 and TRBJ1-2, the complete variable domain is DGGITQSPKYLFRKEGQNVTLSCEQNLNHDAMYWYRQDPGQGLRLIYYSQIVNDFQKGDIAEGYSVSREKKESFPLTVTSAQKNPTAFYLCASSIQGAFGYTFGSGTRLTVV.

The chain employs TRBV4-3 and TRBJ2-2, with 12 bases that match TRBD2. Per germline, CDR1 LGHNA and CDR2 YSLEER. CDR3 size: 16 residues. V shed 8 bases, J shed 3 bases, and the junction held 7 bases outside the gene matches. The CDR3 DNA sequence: TGCGCCAGCTCCCTACTAGCGGGAGGCCACACCGGGGAGCTGTTTTTT. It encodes CASSLLAGGHTGELFF.

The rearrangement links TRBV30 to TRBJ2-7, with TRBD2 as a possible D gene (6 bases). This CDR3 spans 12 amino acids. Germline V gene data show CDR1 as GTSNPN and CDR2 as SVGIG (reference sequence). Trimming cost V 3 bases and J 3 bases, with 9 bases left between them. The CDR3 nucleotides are TGTGCCTGGAGCCTGGGGGGCTACGAGCAGTACTTC. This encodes CAWSLGGYEQYF.